This section outlines one T cell receptor (beta chain) sequence together with its context. These data belong to a study of T cell responses to AZD1222 COVID-19 vaccine. Germline CDR1 and CDR2: SGHRS and YFSETQ. Trimming removed 0 bases from V and 0 bases from J, with 3 bases in between. The CDR3 has 14 amino acids. The assay was immunoSEQ multiplex PCR, and TCRdb's table has in-frame clones only and misses some. Among roughly 150,000 clones listed, about 87% were seen once. The V gene is TRBV5-1, the J gene TRBJ2-2, with no clear D. The sample in question was peripheral blood, obtained on day 0 of AZD1222 vaccination. The source is an adult in good health. DNA for the CDR3: TGCGCCAGCAGCTTGGTAGCGAACACCGGGGAGCTGTTTTTT. Its protein is CASSLVANTGELFF.